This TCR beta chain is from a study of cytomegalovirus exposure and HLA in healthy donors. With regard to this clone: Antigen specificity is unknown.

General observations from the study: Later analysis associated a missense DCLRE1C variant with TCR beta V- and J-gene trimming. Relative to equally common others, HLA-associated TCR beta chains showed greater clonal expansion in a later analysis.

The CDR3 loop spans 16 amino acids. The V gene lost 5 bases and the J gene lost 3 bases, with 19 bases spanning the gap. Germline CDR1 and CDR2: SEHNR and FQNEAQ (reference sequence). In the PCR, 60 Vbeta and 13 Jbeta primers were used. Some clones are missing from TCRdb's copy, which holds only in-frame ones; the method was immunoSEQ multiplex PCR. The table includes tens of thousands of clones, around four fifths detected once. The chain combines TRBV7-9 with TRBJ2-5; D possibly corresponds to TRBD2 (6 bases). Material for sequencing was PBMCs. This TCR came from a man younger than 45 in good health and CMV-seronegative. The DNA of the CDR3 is TGTGCCAGCAGCCCCTTGCCGGGACTCTCCAAAGAGACCCAGTACTTC. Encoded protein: CASSPLPGLSKETQYF.